This T cell receptor beta chain stems from a study of T cell repertoires and HLA-DP antigens. Regarding this clone: The target antigen is unknown.

The repertoire was sequenced with immunoSEQ multiplex PCR; TCRdb's copy has only in-frame clones and lacks some. The table lists roughly 70,000 clones, about four fifths of them singletons. J gave up 4 bases and V 1 base, and 10 bases lay outside the gene matches. The CDR3 runs to 17 residues. Germline lookup yields CDR1 MGHRA and CDR2 YSYEKL. The source of this sequence is a man between 60 and 75 years old in good health and CMV-seronegative. The sequencing sample was made of CD4+ T cells from PBMCs. The V and J genes are TRBV4-1 and TRBJ2-5; 9 bases are shared with TRBD2. CDR3: CASSQGPPGGGGETQYF. CDR3 bases: TGCGCCAGCAGCCAAGGCCCTCCGGGCGGGGGGGGAGAGACCCAGTACTTC.